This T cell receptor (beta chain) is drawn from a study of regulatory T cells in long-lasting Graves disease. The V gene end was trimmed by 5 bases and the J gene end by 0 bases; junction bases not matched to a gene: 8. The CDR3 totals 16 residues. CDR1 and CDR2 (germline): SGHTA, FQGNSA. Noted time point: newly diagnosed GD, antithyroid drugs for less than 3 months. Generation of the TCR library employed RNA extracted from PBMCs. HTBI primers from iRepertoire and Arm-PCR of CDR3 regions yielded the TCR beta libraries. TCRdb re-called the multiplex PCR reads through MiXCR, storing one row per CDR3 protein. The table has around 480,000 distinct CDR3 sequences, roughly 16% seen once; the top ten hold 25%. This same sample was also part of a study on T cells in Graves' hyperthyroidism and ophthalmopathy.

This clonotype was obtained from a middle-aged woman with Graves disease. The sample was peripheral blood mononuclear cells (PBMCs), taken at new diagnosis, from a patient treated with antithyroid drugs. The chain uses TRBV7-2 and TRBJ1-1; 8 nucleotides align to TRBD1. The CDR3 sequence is CASSGGTGGLNTEAFF. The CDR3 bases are TGTGCCAGCAGCGGGGGAACAGGGGGATTGAACACTGAAGCTTTCTTT.